What follows are 2 T cell receptor beta chains derived from one specimen sequenced in a study of long-term antiretroviral therapy in people with HIV. Investigators performed immunoSEQ version v3.0 at survey level. Sequencing was performed with immunoSEQ multiplex PCR; in TCRdb, only in-frame clones are kept and a portion is missing. The sample lists about 21,000 clones; about 88% were seen once. Sequences were derived from unsorted PBMCs, sampled 2.3 years after starting antiretroviral therapy. All receptors come from a man in his fifties or sixties with HIV.

The chain is built from TRBV5-4 and TRBJ2-3, with TRBD2 identical over 9 bases. The V segment lost 0 bases and the J segment 4 bases; nucleotides outside the gene matches: 3. Germline values: CDR1 SGHNT, CDR2 YYREEE (reference sequence). This CDR3 has 15 amino acids. The DNA for the CDR3 is TGTGCCAGCAGCTTGGAAGCGGGGGGCGCAGATACGCAGTATTTT. It encodes CASSLEAGGADTQYF. Together with reference TRBV5-4 and TRBJ2-3, the CDR3 gives the full variable domain: ETGVTQSPTHLIKTRGQQVTLRCSSQSGHNTVSWYQQALGQGPQFIFQYYREEENGRGNFPPRFSGLQFPNYSSELNVNALELDDSALYLCASSLEAGGADTQYFGPGTRLTVL.

V and J are TRBV5-1 and TRBJ2-7; D unresolved. The CDR3 is made up of 14 amino acids. V lost 1 base and J 3 bases, leaving 11 bases between the germline ends. Germline values: CDR1 SGHRS, CDR2 YFSETQ. CDR3 DNA sequence: TGCGCCAGCAGCTTGTCGGCAGAGAACTACGAGCAGTACTTC. This translates into CASSLSAENYEQYF.